Presented here are 3 T cell receptor beta chains from one specimen sequenced in a study of Graves' ophthalmopathy and Graves' hyperthyroidism. Amplification of TCR beta CDR3 regions used RNA transcripts. HTBI primers served in a first-round RT-PCR, which a second-round multiplex PCR followed. TCRdb processed the multiplex PCR reads anew with MiXCR; each CDR3 protein has one entry. Seen here are about 1.2 million distinct CDR3 sequences, about 35% observed once, and the top ten hold 11%. The sample comprised peripheral blood or thyroid tissue (not recorded which). These receptors all stem from an adult man with Graves' hyperthyroidism.

This clonotype was seen a few times. The chain has TRBV12-3 or TRBV12-4 and TRBJ2-7; D perhaps matches TRBD1 (6 bases). The CDR3 runs 14 residues. Trimming took off 3 bases at V and 5 bases at J, with 14 bases between the two ends. In nucleotides, the CDR3 is TGTGCCAGCAGTTTTGCAGGGGCCGTCGACGAGCAGTACTTC. It translates to CASSFAGAVDEQYF.

The rearrangement joins TRBV20-1 to TRBJ2-7, with D perhaps matching TRBD1 (5 bases). V lost 2 bases and J lost 3, with 17 bases in between. CDR1 is DFQATT and CDR2 is SNEGSKA in the germline V gene (reference sequence). The CDR3 covers 15 residues. The CDR3 DNA reads as TGCAGTGCTAGAAAGACAGTACGAGTGTACTACGAGCAGTACTTC. It translates to CSARKTVRVYYEQYF.

On this clonotype: This clone may be a read error of a much larger clone one base away. The chain has TRBV7-2 and TRBJ2-5; D remains ambiguous. This CDR3 is 11 amino acids long. The V and J ends lost 2 bases and 5 bases respectively, with 3 bases between them. CDR1 and CDR2 from the germline V gene are SGHTA and FQGNSA. In DNA form, the CDR3 reads TGTGCCAGCAGCTTATATGAGACCCAGTACTTC. It codes for CASSLYETQYF. The full variable domain, completed using reference TRBV7-2 and TRBJ2-5, is GAGVSQSPSNKVTEKGKDVELRCDPISGHTALYWYRQSLGQGLEFLIYFQGNSAPDKSGLPSDRFSAERTGGSVSTLTIQRTQQEDSAVYLCASSLYETQYFGPGTRLLVL.